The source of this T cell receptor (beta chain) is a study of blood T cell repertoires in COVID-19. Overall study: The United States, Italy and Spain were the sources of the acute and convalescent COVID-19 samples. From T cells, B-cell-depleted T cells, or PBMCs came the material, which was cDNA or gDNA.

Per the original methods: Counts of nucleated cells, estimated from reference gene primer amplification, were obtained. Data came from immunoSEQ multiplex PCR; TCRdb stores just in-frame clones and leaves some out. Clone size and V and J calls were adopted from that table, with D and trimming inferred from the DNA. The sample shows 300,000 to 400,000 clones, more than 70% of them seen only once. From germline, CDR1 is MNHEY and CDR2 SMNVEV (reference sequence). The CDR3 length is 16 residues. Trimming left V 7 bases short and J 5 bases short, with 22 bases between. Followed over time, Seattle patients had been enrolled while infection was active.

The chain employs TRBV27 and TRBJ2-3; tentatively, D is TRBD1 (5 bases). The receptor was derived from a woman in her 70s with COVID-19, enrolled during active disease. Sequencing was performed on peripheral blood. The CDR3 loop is CASKDAGYTFGDTQYF. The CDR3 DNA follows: TGTGCCAGCAAGGACGCAGGGTACACTTTTGGAGATACGCAGTATTTT.